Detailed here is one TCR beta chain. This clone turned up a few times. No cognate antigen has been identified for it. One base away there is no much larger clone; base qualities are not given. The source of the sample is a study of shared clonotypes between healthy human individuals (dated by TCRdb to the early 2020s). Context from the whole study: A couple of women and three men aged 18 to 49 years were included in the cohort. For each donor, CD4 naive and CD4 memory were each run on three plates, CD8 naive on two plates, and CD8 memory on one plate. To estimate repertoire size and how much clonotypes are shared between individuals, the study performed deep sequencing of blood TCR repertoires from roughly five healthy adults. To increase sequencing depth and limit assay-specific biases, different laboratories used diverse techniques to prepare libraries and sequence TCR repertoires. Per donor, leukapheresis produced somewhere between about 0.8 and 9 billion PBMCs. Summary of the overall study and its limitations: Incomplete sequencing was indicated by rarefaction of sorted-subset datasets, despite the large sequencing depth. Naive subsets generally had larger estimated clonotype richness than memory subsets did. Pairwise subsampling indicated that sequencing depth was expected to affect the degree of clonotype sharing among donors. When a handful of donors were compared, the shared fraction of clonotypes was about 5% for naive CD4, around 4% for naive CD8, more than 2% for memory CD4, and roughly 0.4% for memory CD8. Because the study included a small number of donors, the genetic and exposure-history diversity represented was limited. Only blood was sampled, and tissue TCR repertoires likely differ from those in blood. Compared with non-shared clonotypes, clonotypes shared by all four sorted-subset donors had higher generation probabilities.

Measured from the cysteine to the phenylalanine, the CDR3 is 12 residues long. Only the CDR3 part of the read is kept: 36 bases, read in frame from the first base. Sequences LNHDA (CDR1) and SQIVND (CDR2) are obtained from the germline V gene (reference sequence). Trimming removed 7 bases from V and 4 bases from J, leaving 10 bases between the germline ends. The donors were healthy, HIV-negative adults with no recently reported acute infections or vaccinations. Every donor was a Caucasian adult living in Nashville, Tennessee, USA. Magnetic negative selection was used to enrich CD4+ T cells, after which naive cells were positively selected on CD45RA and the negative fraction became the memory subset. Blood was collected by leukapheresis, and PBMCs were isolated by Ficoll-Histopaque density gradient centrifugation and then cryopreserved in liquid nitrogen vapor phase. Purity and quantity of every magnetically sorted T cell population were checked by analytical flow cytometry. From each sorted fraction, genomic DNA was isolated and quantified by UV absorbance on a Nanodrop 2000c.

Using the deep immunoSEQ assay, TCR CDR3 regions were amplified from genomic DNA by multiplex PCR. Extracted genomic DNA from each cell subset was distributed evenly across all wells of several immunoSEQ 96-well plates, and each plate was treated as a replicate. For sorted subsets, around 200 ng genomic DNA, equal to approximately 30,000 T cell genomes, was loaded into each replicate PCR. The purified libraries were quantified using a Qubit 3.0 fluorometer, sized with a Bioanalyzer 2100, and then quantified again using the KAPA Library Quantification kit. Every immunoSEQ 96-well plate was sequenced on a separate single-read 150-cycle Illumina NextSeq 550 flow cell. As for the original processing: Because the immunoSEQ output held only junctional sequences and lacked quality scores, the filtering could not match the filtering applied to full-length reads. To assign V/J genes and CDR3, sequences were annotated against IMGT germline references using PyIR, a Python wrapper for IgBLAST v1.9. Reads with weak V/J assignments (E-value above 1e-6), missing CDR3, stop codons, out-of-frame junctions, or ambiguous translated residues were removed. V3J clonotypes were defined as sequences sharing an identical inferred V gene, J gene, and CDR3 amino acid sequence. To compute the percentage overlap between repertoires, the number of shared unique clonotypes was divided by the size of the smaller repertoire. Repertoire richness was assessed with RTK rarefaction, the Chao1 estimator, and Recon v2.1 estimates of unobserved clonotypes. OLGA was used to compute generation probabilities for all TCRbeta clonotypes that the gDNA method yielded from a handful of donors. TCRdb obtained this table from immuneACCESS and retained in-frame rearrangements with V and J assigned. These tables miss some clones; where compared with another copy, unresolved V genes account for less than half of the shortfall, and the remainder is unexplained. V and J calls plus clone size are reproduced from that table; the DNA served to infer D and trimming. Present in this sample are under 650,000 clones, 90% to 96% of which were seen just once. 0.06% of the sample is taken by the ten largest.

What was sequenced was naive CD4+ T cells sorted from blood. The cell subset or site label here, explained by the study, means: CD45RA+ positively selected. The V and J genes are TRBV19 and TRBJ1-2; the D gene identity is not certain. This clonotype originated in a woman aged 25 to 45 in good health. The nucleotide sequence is TGTGCCAGTAAGGACGCTGGCTATGGCTACACCTTC. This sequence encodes CASKDAGYGYTF.